This T cell receptor (beta chain) was captured in a study of cytomegalovirus exposure and HLA in healthy donors. The CDR3 has 11 residues. Germline assignment: CDR1 SQVTM and CDR2 ANQGSEA. V was trimmed by 7 bases and J by 1 base, leaving 7 bases between them. 13 Jbeta primers and 60 Vbeta primers were used for the PCR. Assay: immunoSEQ multiplex PCR; the TCRdb copy retains only in-frame clones and omits some. This sample carries around 140,000 clones, approximately 80% of them seen once, and the ten largest clones take roughly 4.3%. This clone was picked up one time. This chain joins TRBV29-1 and TRBJ1-1; D remains ambiguous. The receptor's source is a male donor in good health and CMV-seronegative. Sequenced input: PBMCs. The CDR3 loop reads CSGTRNTEAFF. The CDR3 DNA follows: TGCAGCGGCACCAGGAACACTGAAGCTTTCTTT.